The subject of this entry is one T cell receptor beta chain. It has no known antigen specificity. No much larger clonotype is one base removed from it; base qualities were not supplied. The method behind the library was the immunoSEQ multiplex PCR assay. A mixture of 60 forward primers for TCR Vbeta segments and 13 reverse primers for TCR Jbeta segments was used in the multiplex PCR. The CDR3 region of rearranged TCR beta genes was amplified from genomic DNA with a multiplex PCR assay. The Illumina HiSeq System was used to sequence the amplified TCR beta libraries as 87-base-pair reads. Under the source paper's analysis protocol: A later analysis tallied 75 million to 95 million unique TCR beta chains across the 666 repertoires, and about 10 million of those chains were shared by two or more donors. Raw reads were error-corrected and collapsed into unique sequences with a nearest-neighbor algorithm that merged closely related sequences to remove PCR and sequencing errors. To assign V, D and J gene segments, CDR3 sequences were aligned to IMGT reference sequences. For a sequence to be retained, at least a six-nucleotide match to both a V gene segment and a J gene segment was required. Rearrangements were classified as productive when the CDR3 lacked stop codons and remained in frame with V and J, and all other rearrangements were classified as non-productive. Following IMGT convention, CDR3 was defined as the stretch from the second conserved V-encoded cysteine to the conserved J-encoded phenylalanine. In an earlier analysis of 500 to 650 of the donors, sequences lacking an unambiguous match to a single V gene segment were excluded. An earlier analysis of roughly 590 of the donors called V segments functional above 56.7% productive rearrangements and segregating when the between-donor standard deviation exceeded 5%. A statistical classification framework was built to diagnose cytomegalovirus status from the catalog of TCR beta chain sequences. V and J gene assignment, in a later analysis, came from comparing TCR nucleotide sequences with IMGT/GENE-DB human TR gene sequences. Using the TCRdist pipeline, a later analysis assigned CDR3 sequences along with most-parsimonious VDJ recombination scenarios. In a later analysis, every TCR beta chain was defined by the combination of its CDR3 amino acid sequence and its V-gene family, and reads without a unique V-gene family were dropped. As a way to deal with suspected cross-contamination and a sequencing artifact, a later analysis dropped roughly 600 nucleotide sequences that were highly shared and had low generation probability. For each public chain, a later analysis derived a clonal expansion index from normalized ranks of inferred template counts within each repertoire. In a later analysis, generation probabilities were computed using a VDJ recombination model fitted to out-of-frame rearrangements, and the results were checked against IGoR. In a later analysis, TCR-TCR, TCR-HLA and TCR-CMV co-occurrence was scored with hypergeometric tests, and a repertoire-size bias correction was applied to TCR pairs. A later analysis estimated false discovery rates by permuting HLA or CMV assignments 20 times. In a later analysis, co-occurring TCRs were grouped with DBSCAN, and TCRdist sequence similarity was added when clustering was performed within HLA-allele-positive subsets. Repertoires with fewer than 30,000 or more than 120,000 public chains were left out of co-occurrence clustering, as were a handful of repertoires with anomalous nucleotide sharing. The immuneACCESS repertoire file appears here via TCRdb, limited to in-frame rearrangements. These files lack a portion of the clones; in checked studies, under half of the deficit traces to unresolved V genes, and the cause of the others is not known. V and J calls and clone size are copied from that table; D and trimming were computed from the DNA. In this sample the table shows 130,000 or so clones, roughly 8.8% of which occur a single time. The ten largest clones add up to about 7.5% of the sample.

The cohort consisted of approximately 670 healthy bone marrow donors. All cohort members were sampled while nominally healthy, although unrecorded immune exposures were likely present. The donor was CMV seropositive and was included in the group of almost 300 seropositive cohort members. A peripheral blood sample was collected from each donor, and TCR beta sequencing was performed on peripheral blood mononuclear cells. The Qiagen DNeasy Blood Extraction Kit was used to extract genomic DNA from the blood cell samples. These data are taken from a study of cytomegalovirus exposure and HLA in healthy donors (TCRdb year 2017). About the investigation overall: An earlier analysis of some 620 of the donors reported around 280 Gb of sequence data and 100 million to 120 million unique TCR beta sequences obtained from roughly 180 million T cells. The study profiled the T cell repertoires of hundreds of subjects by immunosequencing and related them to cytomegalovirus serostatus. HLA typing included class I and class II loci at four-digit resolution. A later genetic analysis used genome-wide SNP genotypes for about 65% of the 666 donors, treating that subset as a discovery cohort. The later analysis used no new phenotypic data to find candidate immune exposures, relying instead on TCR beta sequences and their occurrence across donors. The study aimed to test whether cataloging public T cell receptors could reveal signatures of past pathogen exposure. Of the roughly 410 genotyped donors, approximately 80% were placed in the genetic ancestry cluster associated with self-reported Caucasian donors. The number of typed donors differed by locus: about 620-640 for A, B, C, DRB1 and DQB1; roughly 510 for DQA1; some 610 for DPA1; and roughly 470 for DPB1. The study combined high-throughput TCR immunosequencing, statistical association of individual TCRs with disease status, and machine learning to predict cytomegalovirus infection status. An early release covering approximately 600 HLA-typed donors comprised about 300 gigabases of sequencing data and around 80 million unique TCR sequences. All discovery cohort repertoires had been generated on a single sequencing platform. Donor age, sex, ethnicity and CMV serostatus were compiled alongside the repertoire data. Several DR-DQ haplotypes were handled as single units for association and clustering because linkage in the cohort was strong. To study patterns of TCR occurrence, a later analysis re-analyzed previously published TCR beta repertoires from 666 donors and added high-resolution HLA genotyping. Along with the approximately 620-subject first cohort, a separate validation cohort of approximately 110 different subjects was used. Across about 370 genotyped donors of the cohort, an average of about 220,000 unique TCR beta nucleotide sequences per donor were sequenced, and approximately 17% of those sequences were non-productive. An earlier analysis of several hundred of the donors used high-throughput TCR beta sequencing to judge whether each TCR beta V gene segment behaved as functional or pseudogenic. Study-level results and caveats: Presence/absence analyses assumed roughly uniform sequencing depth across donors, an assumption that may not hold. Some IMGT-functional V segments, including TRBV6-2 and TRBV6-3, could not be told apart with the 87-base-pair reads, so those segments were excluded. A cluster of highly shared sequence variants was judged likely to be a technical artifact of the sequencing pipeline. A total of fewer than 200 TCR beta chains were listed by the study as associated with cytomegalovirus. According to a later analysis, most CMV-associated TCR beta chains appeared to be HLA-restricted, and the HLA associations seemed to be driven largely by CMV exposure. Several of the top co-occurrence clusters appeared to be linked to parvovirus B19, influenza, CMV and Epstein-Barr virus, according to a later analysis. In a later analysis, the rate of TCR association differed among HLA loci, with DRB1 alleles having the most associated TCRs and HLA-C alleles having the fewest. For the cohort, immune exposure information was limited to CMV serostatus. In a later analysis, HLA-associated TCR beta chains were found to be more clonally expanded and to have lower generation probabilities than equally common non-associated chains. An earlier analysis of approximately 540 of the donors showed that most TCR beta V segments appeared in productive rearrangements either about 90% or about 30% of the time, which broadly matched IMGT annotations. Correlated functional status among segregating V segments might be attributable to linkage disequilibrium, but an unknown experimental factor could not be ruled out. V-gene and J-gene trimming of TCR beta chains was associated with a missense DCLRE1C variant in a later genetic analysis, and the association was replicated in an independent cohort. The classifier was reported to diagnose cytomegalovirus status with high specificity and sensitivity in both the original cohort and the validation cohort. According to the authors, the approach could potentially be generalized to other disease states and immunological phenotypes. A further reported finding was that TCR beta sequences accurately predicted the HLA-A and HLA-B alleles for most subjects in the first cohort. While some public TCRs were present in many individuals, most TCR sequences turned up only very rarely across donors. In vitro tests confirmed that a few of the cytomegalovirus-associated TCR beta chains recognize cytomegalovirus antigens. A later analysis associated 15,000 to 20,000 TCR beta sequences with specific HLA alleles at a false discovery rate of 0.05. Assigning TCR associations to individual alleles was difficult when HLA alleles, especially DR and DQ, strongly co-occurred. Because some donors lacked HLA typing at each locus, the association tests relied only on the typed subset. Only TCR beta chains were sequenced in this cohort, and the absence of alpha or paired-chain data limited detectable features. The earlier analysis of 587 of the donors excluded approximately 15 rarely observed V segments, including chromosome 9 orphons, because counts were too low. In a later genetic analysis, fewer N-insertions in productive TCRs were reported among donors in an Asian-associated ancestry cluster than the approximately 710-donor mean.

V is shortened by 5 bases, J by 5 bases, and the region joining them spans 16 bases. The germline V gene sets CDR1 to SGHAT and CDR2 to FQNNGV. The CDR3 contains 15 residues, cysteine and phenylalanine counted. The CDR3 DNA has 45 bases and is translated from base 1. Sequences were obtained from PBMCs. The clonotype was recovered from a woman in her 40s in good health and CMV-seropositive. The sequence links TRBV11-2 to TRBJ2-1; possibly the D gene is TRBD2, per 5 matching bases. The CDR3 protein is CASSRPGMEDNEQFF. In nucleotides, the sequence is TGTGCCAGCAGCAGACCCGGGATGGAGGACAATGAGCAGTTCTTC.